What follows are 31 T cell receptor beta chains derived from one specimen sequenced in a study of early T cells in non-severe SARS-CoV-2 infection. MiXCR was run by TCRdb on the 5' RACE reads, yielding one entry per CDR3 protein. The repertoire holds 70,000 to 85,000 distinct CDR3 sequences, with approximately 12% as singletons. The sample consisted of whole blood, taken at baseline. These receptors came from an adult who was a healthcare worker with PCR-confirmed SARS-CoV-2 infection or an uninfected control (not recorded which). The donor label of this sample is uncertain.

The chain uses TRBV12-3 or TRBV12-4 and TRBJ2-7; 8 positions agree with TRBD1. The CDR3 runs to 16 residues. The junction had 14 bases not matched to a gene; V was cut back by 4 bases and J by 6 bases. CDR3 residues: CASSYKLTGVLLEQYF. The CDR3, as DNA: TGTGCCAGCAGTTACAAACTGACAGGGGTTCTCCTCGAGCAGTACTTC.

This clonotype was seen only a few times. The chain joins TRBV3-1 to TRBJ2-4, with TRBD1 identical over 7 bases. With 1 base clipped from V and 8 bases from J, the junction kept 8 bases outside the gene matches. Germline V gene sequence: CDR1 LGHDT, CDR2 YNNKEL (reference sequence). CDR3 length: 15 residues. This CDR3 reads CASSQGTGATDIQYF. In nucleotides, the CDR3 is TGTGCCAGCAGCCAAGGGACAGGAGCTACGGACATTCAGTACTTC.

A few counts support this clonotype. The chain is built from TRBV10-2 and TRBJ2-1; D gene unclear. The V end was cut by 1 base, the J end by 0 bases, with 10 bases between. The CDR3 has 16 residues. CDR1 WSHSY and CDR2 SAAADI come from the germline V gene. The CDR3 DNA is TGCGCCAGCAGTGAGTGGGATCTCAGCTCCTACAATGAGCAGTTCTTC. Its translation: CASSEWDLSSYNEQFF.

The chain uses TRBV10-3 and TRBJ2-3; 10 bases agree with TRBD2. CDR3 length equals 19 residues. Germline V gene sequence: CDR1 ENHRY, CDR2 SYGVKD. The V segment lost 2 bases and the J segment 5 bases; nucleotides outside the gene matches: 16. CDR3 coding DNA: TGTGCCATCAGTGAGCTCGTAGCGGCTAGCGGGAGTTCTGTAGATACGCAGTATTTT. Amino acids: CAISELVAASGSSVDTQYF.

Many counts were recorded for this clonotype. The chain joins TRBV10-3 to TRBJ2-3; no clear D gene. Per germline, CDR1 ENHRY and CDR2 SYGVKD. V was pared by 3 bases and J by 5 bases, with 18 bases between. This CDR3 has 16 residues. CDR3 in DNA: TGTGCCATCAGTGACCCACCGGTGGTGGTAAAAGATACGCAGTATTTT. Encoded protein: CAISDPPVVVKDTQYF.

This clonotype appeared a few times. The CDR3 reads CASSLSGEKLFF. The CDR3 nucleotides read TGTGCCAGCAGCTTATCCGGTGAAAAACTGTTTTTT. The chain has TRBV7-6 and TRBJ1-4; D is ambiguous. Between the trimmed V and J ends, which lost 2 bases and 7 bases, there was a span of 5 bases. The CDR3 is 12 residues long. Germline loops: CDR1 SGHVS, CDR2 FNYEAQ.

This clonotype has a count of ten or more. The J gene is TRBJ2-1, the V gene TRBV2; D not certain. The CDR3 is made up of 15 amino acids. Germline CDR1 and CDR2: SNHLY and FYNNEI. Trimming took off 1 base at V and 3 bases at J, with 10 bases between the two ends. Written as DNA, the CDR3 is TGTGCCAGCAGTGAAGAAGCGAATCACTACAATGAGCAGTTCTTC. Translated, it gives CASSEEANHYNEQFF.

This clonotype has only one observation. The chain carries TRBV11-3 and TRBJ2-2, with D uncertain. There are 13 residues in the CDR3. V gave up 3 bases and J gave up 4 bases, with 6 bases separating them. CDR1 is SGHNT, CDR2 YENEEA, per germline. The CDR3 reads CASSFGVTGELFF. The CDR3 nucleotides are TGTGCCAGCAGCTTTGGGGTCACCGGGGAGCTGTTTTTT.

V and J are TRBV2 and TRBJ2-5, with D perhaps being TRBD1 or TRBD2 (5 bases each). The CDR3 totals 14 residues. Between the trimmed V and J ends, which lost 4 bases and 5 bases, there was a span of 14 bases. The germline V gene encodes CDR1 SNHLY and CDR2 FYNNEI. The CDR3: CASSGTRTSETQYF. The CDR3 coding sequence is TGTGCCAGCAGTGGGACACGGACTTCGGAGACCCAGTACTTC.

The J gene is TRBJ2-7, the V gene TRBV7-9; TRBD1 matches 9 bases. The length of the CDR3 is 16 residues. Germline CDR1 is SEHNR and CDR2 is FQNEAQ (reference sequence). V was pared by 2 bases and J by 3 bases, with 8 bases of the junction left unmatched. CDR3 DNA: TGTGCCAGCAGCTTATGGGGACAGGGAGGAATCTACGAGCAGTACTTC. The encoded protein is CASSLWGQGGIYEQYF.

V gene TRBV18 combines with J gene TRBJ2-7, with D possibly TRBD1 on 6 matching bases. The length of the CDR3 is 14 residues. CDR1 KGHSH and CDR2 LQKENI come from the germline V gene. V gave up 6 bases and J gave up 7 bases, with 19 bases separating them. Here the CDR3 reads CASSPSQGAREQYF. CDR3 DNA: TGTGCCAGCTCCCCCTCACAGGGAGCCCGGGAGCAGTACTTC.

This chain joins TRBV23-1 and TRBJ1-4; the match to TRBD1 covers 8 bases. TRBV23-1 is annotated as an ORF whose role is uncertain. This CDR3 contains 14 residues. V lost 4 bases to trimming and J lost 6 bases; unmatched junction nucleotides: 4. The CDR3 is CASSPGGKDEKLFF. The DNA of the CDR3 is TGCGCCAGCAGTCCAGGGGGCAAGGATGAAAAACTGTTTTTT.

This clonotype was seen many times. The rearrangement joins TRBV5-6 to TRBJ1-5, with unresolved D. V shed 2 bases and J shed 7 bases, with 13 bases lying between them. Germline values: CDR1 SGHDT, CDR2 YYEEEE. The CDR3 is 14 amino acids. The CDR3 nucleotides are TGTGCCAGCAGCTTAGGCCCCGGGGAACAGCCCCAGCATTTT. Its translation: CASSLGPGEQPQHF.

This clonotype was detected only a few times. The chain has TRBV4-3 and TRBJ1-1; unclear D gene. Trimming stripped 0 bases from V and 2 bases from J, with 7 bases between. Germline V lookup: CDR1 LGHNA, CDR2 YSLEER. This CDR3 contains 14 residues. The CDR3 reads CASSQDPTNTEAFF. CDR3 sequence (DNA): TGCGCCAGCAGCCAAGATCCGACCAACACTGAAGCTTTCTTT.

This chain links TRBV28 with TRBJ2-4; TRBD1 agrees at 8 bases. The J segment lost 9 bases and the V segment lost 3 bases, leaving 10 bases of the junction unmatched. Germline loops: CDR1 MDHEN, CDR2 SYDVKM. The CDR3 is 15 amino acids. The CDR3 coding sequence is TGTGCCAGCAGTTTCGTCTACCAGGGGGCAGGCATTCAGTACTTC. It encodes CASSFVYQGAGIQYF.

The rearrangement links TRBV5-6 to TRBJ1-1; possibly TRBD1 for D (5 bases). V dropped 4 bases and J dropped 3 bases, with 13 bases sitting between them. Germline V gives CDR1 SGHDT, CDR2 YYEEEE. The CDR3 is made up of 14 amino acids. CDR3 in amino acids: CASSMGLVYTEAFF. In DNA, the CDR3 is TGTGCCAGCAGCATGGGGCTCGTATACACTGAAGCTTTCTTT.

This clonotype has only a few counts. The chain recombines TRBV7-8 with TRBJ1-4; D uncertain. The CDR3 sequence is 11 residues long. Trimming stripped 1 base from V and 10 bases from J, with 4 bases between. Germline values: CDR1 SGHVS, CDR2 FQNEAQ. The chain's CDR3 is CASSLGGKLFF. The CDR3 DNA is TGTGCCAGCAGCTTAGGAGGAAAACTGTTTTTT.

This clonotype has a handful of counts. The V and J genes are TRBV6-1 and TRBJ2-1; D is uncertain. The CDR3 loop spans 16 amino acids. Trimming left V 5 bases short and J 4 bases short, with 18 bases between. From germline, CDR1 is MNHNS and CDR2 SASEGT. The CDR3 DNA sequence: TGTGCCAGCAGTCGAACAACTGGCCAAGCATACAATGAGCAGTTCTTC. Translating it yields CASSRTTGQAYNEQFF.

This clonotype showed up just a few times. As DNA, the CDR3 is TGTGCCAGCAGTGAAGCCGGGACTGCCCTGTACAATGAGCAGTTCTTC. Protein sequence: CASSEAGTALYNEQFF. The chain employs TRBV2 and TRBJ2-1; D might be TRBD2 (6 bases). V lost 0 bases and J lost 4, with 13 bases in between. The CDR3 has 16 residues. In germline, CDR1 is SNHLY, CDR2 FYNNEI.

This clonotype was picked up many times. CDR3 region: CASSPAGLPADTQYF. In DNA form, the CDR3 reads TGTGCCAGCAGCCCTGCGGGACTCCCAGCAGATACGCAGTATTTT. The genes are TRBV7-2 and TRBJ2-3; weak D call: TRBD2 (6 bases). CDR3 length: 15 amino acids. From germline, CDR1 is SGHTA and CDR2 FQGNSA. Between the trimmed V and J ends, which lost 5 bases and 4 bases, there was a span of 16 bases.

J is TRBJ2-7 and V is TRBV3-1; 12 bases line up with TRBD2. J gave up 10 bases and V 0 bases, and 7 bases lay outside the gene matches. This CDR3 is 15 amino acids long. CDR1 LGHDT and CDR2 YNNKEL come from the germline V gene (reference sequence). The CDR3 region has the DNA TGTGCCAGCAGCCAAGATTCGACTAGCGGGAGAGAACAGTACTTC. Translation gives CASSQDSTSGREQYF.

CDR3 coding DNA: TGCGCCAGCAGCTTAGGACAGGGAATAGAAGCTTTCTTT. Its protein product is CASSLGQGIEAFF. The chain carries TRBV5-1 and TRBJ1-1; 8 bases line up with TRBD1. The CDR3 is 13 residues long. The germline V gene has CDR1 SGHRS and CDR2 YFSETQ. V lost 2 bases to trimming and J lost 8 bases; unmatched junction nucleotides: 5.

This clonotype has more than one count but fewer than ten. This chain joins TRBV6-5 and TRBJ2-2; 7 positions match TRBD2. The CDR3 has 17 residues. The trim removed 0 bases at V and 7 bases at J, leaving 11 bases unmatched. Germline CDR1 MNHEY, CDR2 SVGAGI. The chain's CDR3 is CASSYSVLAVGGGELFF. The CDR3 DNA reads as TGTGCCAGCAGTTACTCGGTCCTAGCGGTTGGAGGCGGGGAGCTGTTTTTT.

This chain connects TRBV28 to TRBJ2-1; tentatively, D is TRBD1 (5 bases). The CDR3 is made up of 13 amino acids. Germline assignment: CDR1 MDHEN and CDR2 SYDVKM. Trimming removed 2 bases at V and 9 bases at J, with 11 bases between. The CDR3 sequence is CASSLNRRREQFF. In DNA form, the CDR3 reads TGTGCCAGCAGTTTAAACAGGAGACGTGAGCAGTTCTTC.

This clonotype appeared many times. The CDR3 nucleotides are TGTGCCAGTATACCGAGGGGGCGCCTAGATTGGCCCGGGGGCTACACCTTC. Its translation is CASIPRGRLDWPGGYTF. The genes are TRBV19 and TRBJ1-2; 7 positions match TRBD1. With V trimmed by 7 bases and J by 8 bases, 22 bases remained unmatched. Per germline, CDR1 LNHDA and CDR2 SQIVND (reference sequence). The CDR3 contains 17 residues.

This chain joins TRBV7-2 and TRBJ2-1; D not resolved. Germline V gene data show CDR1 as SGHTA and CDR2 as FQGNSA. V lost 5 bases and J 7 bases, leaving 15 bases between the germline ends. The CDR3 has 14 residues. The CDR3 region has the DNA TGTGCCAGCAGCCCCTATTCCATAATGAATGAGCAGTTCTTC. As protein: CASSPYSIMNEQFF.

This clonotype has a handful of counts. This sequence joins TRBV29-1 and TRBJ1-4, with D unresolved. CDR1 is SQVTM and CDR2 is ANQGSEA in the germline V gene. The CDR3 consists of 12 residues. Trimming removed 6 bases from V and 4 bases from J, with 9 bases in between. This CDR3 reads CSVGQFNEKLFF. CDR3 nucleotides: TGCAGCGTCGGGCAGTTTAATGAAAAACTGTTTTTT.

There are a few counts of this clonotype. The rearrangement uses TRBV7-9 and TRBJ1-4; the D is unclear. Germline CDR1 is SEHNR and CDR2 is FQNEAQ (reference sequence). This CDR3 spans 11 amino acids. Trimming cost V 5 bases and J 5 bases, with 3 bases left between them. CDR3 in DNA: TGTGCCAGCAGCAGAAATGAAAAACTGTTTTTT. As protein: CASSRNEKLFF. The full variable domain, its missing parts supplied by reference TRBV7-9 and TRBJ1-4, is DTGVSQNPRHKITKRGQNVTFRCDPISEHNRLYWYRQTLGQGPEFLTYFQNEAQLEKSRLLSDRFSAERPKGSFSTLEIQRTEQGDSAMYLCASSRNEKLFFGSGTQLSVL.

CDR3 residues: CASSSNFAQYF. The DNA for the CDR3 is TGTGCCAGCAGCTCTAATTTTGCGCAGTATTTT. The rearrangement joins TRBV11-3 to TRBJ2-3; D not resolved. Germline CDR1 and CDR2: SGHNT and YENEEA. With 4 bases removed from V and 10 bases from J, the gap between germline ends came to 9 bases. The CDR3 is 11 amino acids. The full variable domain, completed using reference TRBV11-3 and TRBJ2-3, is EAGVVQSPRYKIIEKKQPVAFWCNPISGHNTLYWYLQNLGQGPELLIRYENEEAVDDSQLPKDRFSAERLKGVDSTLKIQPAELGDSAVYLCASSSNFAQYFGPGTRLTVL.

This clonotype was found many times. This sequence joins TRBV6-2 or TRBV6-3 and TRBJ2-1; D unclear. Trimming took off 5 bases at V and 11 bases at J, with 10 bases between the two ends. This CDR3 has 11 residues. Germline V gives CDR1 MNHEY, CDR2 SVGEGT. The CDR3 nucleotides read TGTGCCAGCAGTCCCTCGATCCAGCAGTTCTTC. Amino acid sequence: CASSPSIQQFF.

This clonotype was seen more than once but under ten times. One end of the junction fails to match germline, which may point to a read error. The rearrangement links TRBV6-2 or TRBV6-3 to TRBJ2-1; the match to TRBD1 covers 7 bases. Germline V lookup: CDR1 MNHEY, CDR2 SVGEGT. This CDR3 comprises 16 residues. Here the CDR3 DNA reads TGCGCCAGCACCCGATACAGGGGTCCCGCGATGGGTGAGCAGTTCTTC. Protein: CASTRYRGPAMGEQFF.